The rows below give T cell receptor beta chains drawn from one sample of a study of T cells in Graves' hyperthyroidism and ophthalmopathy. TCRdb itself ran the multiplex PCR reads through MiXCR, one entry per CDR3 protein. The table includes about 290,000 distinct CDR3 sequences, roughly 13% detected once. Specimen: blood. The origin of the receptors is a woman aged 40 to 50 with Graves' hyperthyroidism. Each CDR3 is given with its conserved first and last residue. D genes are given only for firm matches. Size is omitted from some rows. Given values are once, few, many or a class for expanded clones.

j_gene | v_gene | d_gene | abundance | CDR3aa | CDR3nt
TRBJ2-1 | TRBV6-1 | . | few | CASSYGGTYNEQFF | TGTGCCAGCAGTTACGGAGGGACCTACAATGAGCAGTTCTTC
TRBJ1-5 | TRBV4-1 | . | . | CASSQAIQDQPQHF | TGCGCCAGCAGCCAAGCCATTCAGGATCAGCCCCAGCATTTT
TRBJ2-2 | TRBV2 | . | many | CASSEAPVEPGELFF | TGTGCCAGCAGTGAAGCCCCGGTGGAGCCCGGGGAGCTGTTTTTT
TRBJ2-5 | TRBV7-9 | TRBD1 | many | CASSHGTGHQETQYF | TGTGCCAGCAGCCACGGGACAGGCCATCAAGAGACCCAGTACTTC
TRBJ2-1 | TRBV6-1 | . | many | CASSPLGPGYNEQFF | TGTGCCAGCAGTCCACTAGGTCCAGGGTACAATGAGCAGTTCTTC
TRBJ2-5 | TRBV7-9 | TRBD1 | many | CASSTRQGGETQYF | TGTGCCAGCAGCACCCGACAGGGCGGCGAGACCCAGTACTTC
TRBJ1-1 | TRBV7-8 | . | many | CASSWTSNTEAFF | TGTGCCAGCAGCTGGACAAGTAACACTGAAGCTTTCTTT
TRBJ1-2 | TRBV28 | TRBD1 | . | CASSLWTGGYGYTF | TGTGCCAGCAGTTTGTGGACAGGGGGCTATGGCTACACCTTC
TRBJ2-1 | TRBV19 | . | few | CASSSRDHEQFF | TGTGCCAGTAGTTCCCGAGACCATGAGCAGTTCTTC
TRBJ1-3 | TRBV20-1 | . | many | CSVIGGDSGNTIYF | TGCAGTGTTATAGGGGGAGACTCTGGAAACACCATATATTTT
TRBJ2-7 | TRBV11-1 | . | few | CASSLTGPGEQYF | TGTGCCAGCAGCTTAACAGGGCCCGGCGAGCAGTACTTC
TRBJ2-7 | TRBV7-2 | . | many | CASSSSSKMGNSYEQYF | TGTGCCAGCAGCTCGAGTTCAAAAATGGGAAACTCCTACGAGCAGTACTTC
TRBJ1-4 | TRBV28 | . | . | CATVGAAEKLFF | TGTGCCACGGTGGGGGCGGCTGAAAAACTGTTTTTT